These 16 T cell receptor beta chains were sequenced from one sample in a study of shared clonotypes between healthy human individuals. TCRdb keeps only in-frame clones here, not all; method: immunoSEQ multiplex PCR. Here the sample spans roughly 520,000 clones, 90% to 97% being singletons. Source material: naive CD4+ T cells sorted from blood. The subset is: CD45RA+ positively selected. These receptors were taken from a woman in her twenties or thirties in good health.

V usage is TRBV28 and J usage is TRBJ2-1; D is uncertain. Germline CDR1 MDHEN, CDR2 SYDVKM. The CDR3 covers 12 residues. V lost 5 bases, J lost 9 bases, and 11 bases lay in between. CDR3 bases: TGTGCCAGCAGTCCCGCAGTCCGTGAGCAGTTCTTC. Its translation is CASSPAVREQFF.

This chain links TRBV7-2 with TRBJ2-1, with 16 nucleotides matching TRBD2. This CDR3 has 17 amino acids. The V gene end was trimmed by 5 bases and the J gene end by 7 bases; junction bases not matched to a gene: 8. CDR1 is SGHTA, CDR2 FQGNSA, per germline. CDR3 sequence (DNA): TGTGCCAGCAGCGCACCGGGACTAGCGGGAGGGAAAAATGAGCAGTTCTTC. Its translation is CASSAPGLAGGKNEQFF.

The chain has TRBV19 and TRBJ1-5; D gene uncertain. CDR1 LNHDA and CDR2 SQIVND come from the germline V gene (reference sequence). V was trimmed by 1 base and J by 5 bases, leaving 6 bases between them. The CDR3 extends over 13 amino acids. The CDR3 protein is CASSIVTDQPQHF. CDR3 coding DNA: TGTGCCAGTAGTATAGTTACGGATCAGCCCCAGCATTTT. The variable domain in full, completed from reference TRBV19 and TRBJ1-5, reads DGGITQSPKYLFRKEGQNVTLSCEQNLNHDAMYWYRQDPGQGLRLIYYSQIVNDFQKGDIAEGYSVSREKKESFPLTVTSAQKNPTAFYLCASSIVTDQPQHFGDGTRLSIL.

The CDR3 coding sequence is TGTGCCAGCAGCCCCCGGGAGGGAGCCACAGATACGCAGTATTTT. Translating gives CASSPREGATDTQYF. The chain links TRBV4-2 to TRBJ2-3; 8 bases are a match to TRBD2. Germline CDR1 and CDR2: LGHNA and YNFKEQ. V lost 4 bases, J lost 2 bases, and 5 bases stayed unmatched. The CDR3 is 15 amino acids.

This clone came up once. The chain joins TRBV28 to TRBJ2-7, with 10 bases lining up with TRBD2. The CDR3 spans 16 residues. Per germline, CDR1 MDHEN and CDR2 SYDVKM. Losses at the gene ends were 6 bases for V and 2 bases for J; bases not matched to a gene: 10. CDR3 bases: TGTGCCAGCAGAGGTACTAGCGGGAAAAAGACCTACGAGCAGTACTTC. Its protein product is CASRGTSGKKTYEQYF.

The V gene is TRBV7-2, the J gene TRBJ1-2, with a possible D match to TRBD1 (5 bases). Germline V gene data show CDR1 as SGHTA and CDR2 as FQGNSA. This CDR3 region has 14 residues. The V and J ends lost 7 bases and 4 bases respectively, with 16 bases between them. The CDR3 protein is CASMSGGKSYGYTF. DNA of the CDR3: TGTGCCAGCATGAGTGGGGGGAAGTCCTATGGCTACACCTTC.

In DNA, the CDR3 is TGTGCCAGCAGTTCCGACCCCTTTGTGCCCCAGCATTTT. Its protein product is CASSSDPFVPQHF. The V gene is TRBV27, the J gene TRBJ1-5; D is undetermined. V gave up 4 bases and J gave up 9 bases, with 13 bases separating them. The germline V gene has CDR1 MNHEY and CDR2 SMNVEV (reference sequence). This CDR3 has 13 residues.

CDR3 DNA: TGCGCCAGCAGCTTGATTAGCGGGACAAAGTTAAGAGGACAAATGAACACTGAAGCTTTCTTT. Its protein product is CASSLISGTKLRGQMNTEAFF. This chain joins TRBV5-1 and TRBJ1-1; the D gene is possibly TRBD1 (6 bases). The CDR3 loop spans 21 amino acids. Trimming took 1 base from V and 0 from J, leaving 28 bases between them. Germline CDR1 SGHRS, CDR2 YFSETQ.

This clone has only one observation. The chain is built from TRBV5-1 and TRBJ2-3, with TRBD1 matching over 7 bases. CDR3 length: 15 amino acids. Germline CDR1 and CDR2: SGHRS and YFSETQ. V trimming: 0 bases; J trimming: 3 bases; junction bases outside the gene matches: 4. The CDR3 reads CASSLGRGRTDTQYF. The CDR3, as DNA: TGCGCCAGCAGCTTGGGCAGGGGGAGAACAGATACGCAGTATTTT.

With regard to this clone: One end of the junction varies from germline; a read error may be responsible. The rearrangement joins TRBV18 to TRBJ2-3; TRBD1 is a possible D gene (5 bases). The CDR3 is 13 amino acids. Germline values: CDR1 KGHSH, CDR2 LQKENI. In DNA, the CDR3 is TGTGCCAGCTCACCTCTCACGACAGAAACGCAGTATTTT. Translation gives CASSPLTTETQYF.

The rearrangement uses TRBV19 and TRBJ2-3, with 8 bases identical to TRBD2. Losses at the gene ends were 3 bases for V and 2 bases for J; bases not matched to a gene: 7. The CDR3 has 16 amino acids. Germline-derived CDR1 and CDR2 are LNHDA and SQIVND (reference sequence). The CDR3 nucleotides read TGTGCCAGTAGTATTCGGGCTAGCGGGCTCACAGATACGCAGTATTTT. It translates to CASSIRASGLTDTQYF. The variable domain in full, completed from reference TRBV19 and TRBJ2-3, reads DGGITQSPKYLFRKEGQNVTLSCEQNLNHDAMYWYRQDPGQGLRLIYYSQIVNDFQKGDIAEGYSVSREKKESFPLTVTSAQKNPTAFYLCASSIRASGLTDTQYFGPGTRLTVL.

The chain couples TRBV18 to TRBJ2-2, with D possibly TRBD2 on 6 matching bases. This CDR3 contains 16 residues. V lost 2 bases and J lost 4, with 14 bases in between. Looked up from germline, CDR1 is KGHSH and CDR2 is LQKENI. CDR3 residues: CASSPSGDVVTGELFF. The CDR3 DNA reads as TGTGCCAGCTCACCATCGGGAGACGTTGTCACCGGGGAGCTGTTTTTT.

The chain carries TRBV5-1 and TRBJ1-2; 8 bases align to TRBD1. The germline V gene has CDR1 SGHRS and CDR2 YFSETQ. Trimming cost V 5 bases and J 7 bases; bases outside gene matches: 16. CDR3 length: 16 residues. CDR3 amino acids: CASRPTSGTGEGGYTF. In nucleotides, the CDR3 is TGCGCCAGCAGACCTACCTCCGGGACAGGCGAGGGTGGCTACACCTTC.

The chain links TRBV30 to TRBJ2-7; D is possibly TRBD2 (5 bases). V was pared by 2 bases and J by 2 bases, with 7 bases between. Germline V gene data show CDR1 as GTSNPN and CDR2 as SVGIG (reference sequence). The CDR3 length is 12 residues. CDR3 nucleotides: TGTGCCTGGAGTAGCGGTGCCTACGAGCAGTACTTC. Residues: CAWSSGAYEQYF.

The CDR3: CASSLAVTSGTSSYEQYF. DNA for the CDR3: TGCGCCAGCAGCTTGGCCGTCACTAGCGGGACCAGCTCCTACGAGCAGTACTTC. V and J are TRBV5-1 and TRBJ2-7; the match to TRBD2 covers 10 bases. Germline V CDR1 and CDR2: SGHRS, YFSETQ. Trimming cost V 0 bases and J 0 bases; bases outside gene matches: 9. The CDR3 consists of 18 residues. The whole variable domain, filled in from reference TRBV5-1 and TRBJ2-7, reads KAGVTQTPRYLIKTRGQQVTLSCSPISGHRSVSWYQQTPGQGLQFLFEYFSETQRNKGNFPGRFSGRQFSNSRSEMNVSTLELGDSALYLCASSLAVTSGTSSYEQYFGPGTRLTVT.

V is TRBV19 and J is TRBJ2-5; no firm D call. V lost 2 bases and J 5 bases, leaving 12 bases between the germline ends. CDR3 length: 14 amino acids. Germline CDR1 LNHDA, CDR2 SQIVND (reference sequence). CDR3 protein: CASSIRLSVETQYF. The CDR3 nucleotides read TGTGCCAGTAGTATAAGGCTCTCGGTGGAGACCCAGTACTTC.